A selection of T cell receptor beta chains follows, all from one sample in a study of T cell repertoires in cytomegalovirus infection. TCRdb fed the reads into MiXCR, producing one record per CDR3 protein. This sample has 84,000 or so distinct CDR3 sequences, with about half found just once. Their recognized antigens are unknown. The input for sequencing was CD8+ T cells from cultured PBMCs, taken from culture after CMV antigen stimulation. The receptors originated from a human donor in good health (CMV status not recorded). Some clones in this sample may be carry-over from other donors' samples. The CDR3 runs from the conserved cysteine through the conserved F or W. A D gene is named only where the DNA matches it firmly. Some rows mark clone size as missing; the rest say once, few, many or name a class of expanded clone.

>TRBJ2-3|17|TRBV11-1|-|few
CASSSTLGGSTADTQYF
TGTGCCAGCAGCTCTACCCTAGGCGGCTCCACCGCAGATACGCAGTATTTT
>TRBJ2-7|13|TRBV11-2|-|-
CASSPGRHYEQYF
TGTGCCAGCAGCCCGGGCAGACACTACGAGCAGTACTTC
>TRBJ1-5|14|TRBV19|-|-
CASLSGTINQPQHF
TGTGCCAGTTTATCCGGGACCATCAATCAGCCCCAGCATTTT
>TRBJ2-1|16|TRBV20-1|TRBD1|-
CSALVGTGVFGNEQFF
TGCAGTGCCCTAGTCGGGACAGGGGTATTCGGAAATGAGCAGTTCTTC
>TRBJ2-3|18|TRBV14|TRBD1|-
CASSQVRTGVSNTDTQYF
TGTGCCAGCAGCCAAGTTCGGACAGGGGTCTCGAACACAGATACGCAGTATTTT
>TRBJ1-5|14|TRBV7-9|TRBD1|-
CASSSDRRNQPQHF
TGTGCCAGCAGCTCGGACAGGCGTAATCAGCCCCAGCATTTT
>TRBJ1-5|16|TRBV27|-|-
CASSLKPDRSNQPQHF
TGTGCCAGCAGTTTAAAACCGGACCGTAGCAATCAGCCCCAGCATTTT
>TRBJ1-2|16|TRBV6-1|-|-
CASSEGDSSGGYGYTF
TGTGCCAGCAGTGAAGGGGACTCTTCTGGCGGCTATGGCTACACCTTC
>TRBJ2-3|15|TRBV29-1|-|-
CSVPRGQRVTDTQYF
TGCAGCGTCCCCAGAGGTCAGCGGGTCACAGATACGCAGTATTTT
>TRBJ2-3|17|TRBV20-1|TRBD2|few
CSACPGTKITSTDTQYF
TGCAGTGCCTGCCCCGGGACTAAAATAACTAGCACAGATACGCAGTATTTT
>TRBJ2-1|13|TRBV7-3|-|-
CASSLRLNNEQFF
TGTGCCAGCAGCTTACGACTCAACAATGAGCAGTTCTTC
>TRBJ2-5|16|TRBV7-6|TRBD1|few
CASSSPGQMYQETQYF
TGTGCCAGCAGCTCCCCGGGACAGATGTACCAAGAGACCCAGTACTTC
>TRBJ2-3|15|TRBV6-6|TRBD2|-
CASFSGVAVLDTQYF
TGTGCCAGCTTTAGCGGGGTAGCAGTCTTGGATACGCAGTATTTT
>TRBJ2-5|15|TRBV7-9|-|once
CASSPSSGTQETQYF
TGTGCCAGCAGCCCATCCTCCGGGACCCAAGAGACCCAGTACTTC
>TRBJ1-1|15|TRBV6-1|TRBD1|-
CASSWRTGGFSEAFF
TGTGCCAGCAGTTGGAGGACAGGAGGATTCTCTGAAGCTTTCTTT
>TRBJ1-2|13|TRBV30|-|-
CAWEARNNYGYTF
TGTGCCTGGGAGGCCAGGAATAACTATGGCTACACCTTC
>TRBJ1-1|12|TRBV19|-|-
CASSQDGPEAFF
TGTGCCAGTAGCCAAGACGGGCCTGAAGCTTTCTTT
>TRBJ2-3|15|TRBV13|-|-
CASSFWSERTDTQYF
TGTGCCAGCAGCTTTTGGTCCGAGAGGACAGATACGCAGTATTTT
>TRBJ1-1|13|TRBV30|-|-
CAWSTDTGGEAFF
TGTGCCTGGAGTACCGACACCGGAGGGGAAGCTTTCTTT
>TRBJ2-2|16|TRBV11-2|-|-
CASSPQAVANTGELFF
TGTGCCAGCAGCCCCCAAGCGGTAGCGAACACCGGGGAGCTGTTTTTT
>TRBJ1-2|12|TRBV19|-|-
CASRSGDYGYTF
TGTGCCAGTAGATCGGGGGACTATGGCTACACCTTC
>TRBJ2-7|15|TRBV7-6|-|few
CASTRGGPEGHEQYF
TGTGCCAGCACTCGAGGGGGTCCCGAGGGCCACGAGCAGTACTTC
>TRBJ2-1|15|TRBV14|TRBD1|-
CASSRRQGRYNEQFF
TGTGCCAGCAGCCGAAGACAGGGTCGCTACAATGAGCAGTTCTTC
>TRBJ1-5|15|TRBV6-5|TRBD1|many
CASSYQRDRNQPQHF
TGTGCCAGCAGTTACCAGCGGGACAGGAATCAGCCCCAGCATTTT
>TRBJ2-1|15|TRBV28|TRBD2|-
CASSSRERSYNEQFF
TGTGCCAGCAGTTCGCGGGAGCGCTCCTACAATGAGCAGTTCTTC
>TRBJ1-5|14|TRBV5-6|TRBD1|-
CASSLEGANQPQHF
TGTGCCAGCAGCTTGGAGGGGGCGAATCAGCCCCAGCATTTT
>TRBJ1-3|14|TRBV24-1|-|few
CATSDLKGGNTIYF
TGTGCCACCAGTGATTTGAAGGGAGGAAACACCATATATTTT
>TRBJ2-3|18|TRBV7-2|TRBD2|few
CASSRSTSGGPSTDTQYF
TGTGCCAGCAGCCGTTCGACTAGCGGGGGGCCTAGCACAGATACGCAGTATTTT
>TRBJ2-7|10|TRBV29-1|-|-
CSVGSYEQYF
TGCAGCGTTGGTAGCTACGAGCAGTACTTC
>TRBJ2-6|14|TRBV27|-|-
CASMEGAGANVLTF
TGTGCCAGCATGGAGGGCGCTGGGGCCAACGTCCTGACTTTC
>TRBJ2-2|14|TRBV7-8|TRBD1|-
CASTDRVYTGELFF
TGTGCCAGCACTGACAGGGTTTACACCGGGGAGCTGTTTTTT
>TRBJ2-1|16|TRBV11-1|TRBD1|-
CASTIRVTGAYNEQFF
TGTGCCAGCACGATCCGGGTGACAGGGGCCTACAATGAGCAGTTCTTC
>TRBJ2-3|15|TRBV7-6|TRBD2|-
CASSFLGRATDTQYF
TGTGCCAGCAGCTTTCTCGGGAGGGCAACAGATACGCAGTATTTT
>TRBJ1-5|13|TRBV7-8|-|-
CASSSNSIQPQHF
TGTGCCAGCAGCTCCAACAGTATTCAGCCCCAGCATTTT
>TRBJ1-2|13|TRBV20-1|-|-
CSARPDTNYGYTF
TGCAGTGCTAGACCCGACACTAACTATGGCTACACCTTC
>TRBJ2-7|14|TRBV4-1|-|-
CASSQDGADDEQYF
TGCGCCAGCAGCCAAGATGGGGCAGACGACGAGCAGTACTTC
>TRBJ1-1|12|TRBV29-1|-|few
CSVDQGPTEAFF
TGCAGCGTGGACCAGGGTCCCACTGAAGCTTTCTTT
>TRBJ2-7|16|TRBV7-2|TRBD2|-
CASSLGFRAGGYEQYF
TGTGCCAGCAGCTTAGGTTTTAGGGCGGGAGGCTACGAGCAGTACTTC
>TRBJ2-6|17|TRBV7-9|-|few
CASSSEEGRPGANVLTF
TGTGCCAGCAGCTCGGAGGAGGGTCGTCCTGGGGCCAACGTCCTGACTTTC
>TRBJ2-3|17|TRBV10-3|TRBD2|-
CAIKGTSGGPSTDTQYF
TGTGCCATCAAAGGGACTAGCGGGGGCCCTAGCACAGATACGCAGTATTTT
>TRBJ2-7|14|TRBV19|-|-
CASSTQAGSYEQYF
TGTGCCAGTAGTACACAGGCGGGATCCTACGAGCAGTACTTC
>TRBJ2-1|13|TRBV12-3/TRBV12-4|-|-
CASSFPGDNEQFF
TGTGCCAGCAGTTTTCCGGGTGACAATGAGCAGTTCTTC
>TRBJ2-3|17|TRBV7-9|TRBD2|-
CASSQNSGRARQDTQYF
TGTGCCAGCAGCCAGAATAGCGGGAGGGCCAGGCAAGATACGCAGTATTTT
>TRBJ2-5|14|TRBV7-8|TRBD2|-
CASSFQAGQETQYF
TGTGCCAGCAGCTTTCAAGCGGGGCAAGAGACCCAGTACTTC
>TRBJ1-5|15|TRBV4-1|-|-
CASSQVDDSREPQHF
TGCGCCAGCAGCCAAGTCGACGACAGTCGGGAGCCCCAGCATTTT
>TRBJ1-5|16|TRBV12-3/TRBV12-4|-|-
CASSFQWEDSNQPQHF
TGTGCCAGCAGTTTTCAATGGGAGGATAGCAATCAGCCCCAGCATTTT
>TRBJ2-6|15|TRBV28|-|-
CASLHSGFGANVLTF
TGTGCCAGCCTCCATTCAGGTTTTGGGGCCAACGTCCTGACTTTC
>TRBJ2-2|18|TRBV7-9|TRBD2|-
CASSLTRLATLRTGELFF
TGTGCCAGCAGCCTCACCCGACTAGCAACTCTTCGAACCGGGGAGCTGTTTTTT
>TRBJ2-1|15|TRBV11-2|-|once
CASSHKGVNRGEQFF
TGTGCCAGCAGTCATAAGGGTGTCAACCGTGGTGAGCAGTTCTTC
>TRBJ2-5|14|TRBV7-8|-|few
CASSSGMGGETQYF
TGTGCCAGCAGCTCTGGGATGGGTGGGGAGACCCAGTACTTC
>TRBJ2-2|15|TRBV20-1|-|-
CSARARDTYTGELFF
TGCAGTGCTAGAGCGCGGGACACATACACCGGGGAGCTGTTTTTT
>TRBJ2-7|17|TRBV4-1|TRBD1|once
CASSQDLLRTGGYEQYF
TGCGCCAGCAGCCAAGATCTTCTCCGGACAGGGGGCTACGAGCAGTACTTC
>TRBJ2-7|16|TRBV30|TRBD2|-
CASSLSRAGPPYEQYF
TGTGCCTCCTCCCTCAGCAGAGCGGGGCCTCCCTACGAGCAGTACTTC